The 29 T cell receptor beta chains in this list originate from one sample, sequenced in a study of brain T cells in children with intractable seizures. Noted time point: blood from clinic visit 5 months post-surgery; TSC patient then seizure free. Assay used: immunoSEQ multiplex PCR; TCRdb lists only in-frame clones, some missing. The sample records under 400,000 clones, more than 85% being singletons. Sequencing was performed on peripheral blood, taken 5 to 6 months after surgery. These receptors all come from a boy less than two years old with tuberous sclerosis and intractable seizures.

J is TRBJ2-7 and V is TRBV28; D is unclear. Trimming removed 7 bases from V and 0 bases from J, with 16 bases in between. This CDR3 comprises 15 residues. CDR1 and CDR2 (germline): MDHEN, SYDVKM. CDR3 protein: CASNPVSSPSYEQYF. The CDR3 coding sequence is TGTGCCAGCAACCCCGTCTCCTCCCCCTCCTACGAGCAGTACTTC.

The CDR3 protein is CASSQGGLTSGTYEQYF. Written as DNA, the CDR3 is TGCGCCAGCAGCCAAGGGGGATTGACTAGCGGGACCTACGAGCAGTACTTC. This chain uses TRBV4-1 with TRBJ2-7; 11 nucleotides align to TRBD2. CDR3 length: 17 amino acids. J lost 2 bases, V lost 1 base, and 7 bases had no gene match. The V gene's germline CDR1 is MGHRA and CDR2 YSYEKL.

CDR3 residues: CASSRGDTANYGYTF. CDR3 in DNA: TGTGCCAGTAGTAGGGGGGACACGGCGAACTATGGCTACACCTTC. The V call is TRBV19, the J call TRBJ1-2, with a tentative D call TRBD1 (6 bases). V dropped 4 bases and J dropped 2 bases, with 14 bases sitting between them. The germline V gene has CDR1 LNHDA and CDR2 SQIVND (reference sequence). The CDR3 contains 15 residues.

V usage is TRBV7-8 and J usage is TRBJ2-2; D is perhaps TRBD1 (6 bases). The germline V gene has CDR1 SGHVS and CDR2 FQNEAQ. Between the trimmed V and J ends, which lost 1 base and 0 bases, there was a span of 12 bases. This CDR3 is built from 17 residues. DNA of the CDR3: TGTGCCAGCAGCTTAGATGGGACACCAACGAACACCGGGGAGCTGTTTTTT. It codes for CASSLDGTPTNTGELFF.

V usage is TRBV18 and J usage is TRBJ1-3, with 7 bases matching TRBD1. The CDR3 loop spans 18 amino acids. Germline CDR1 KGHSH, CDR2 LQKENI. Trimming at V came to 1 base and at J to 0 bases, leaving 9 bases not matched to a gene. The CDR3 reads CASSPLPRQGPSGNTIYF. The CDR3 DNA is TGTGCCAGCTCACCACTACCAAGACAGGGCCCCTCTGGAAACACCATATATTTT.

CDR3 nucleotides: TGTGCCAGCAGCCAAGATCTAGGTCCGAACACCGGGGAGCTGTTTTTT. It is translated as CASSQDLGPNTGELFF. This rearrangement joins TRBV14 to TRBJ2-2; D is undetermined. Germline loops: CDR1 SGHDN, CDR2 FVKESK. CDR3 length: 16 residues. The V end lost 0 bases, the J end lost 0 bases, and 8 bases lay between the germline ends.

The chain uses TRBV13 and TRBJ1-3; D is unresolved. Germline V gene sequence: CDR1 PRHDT, CDR2 FYEKMQ (reference sequence). Trimming removed 3 bases from V and 0 bases from J, with 6 bases in between. There are 14 residues in the CDR3. CDR3 coding DNA: TGTGCCAGCAGCTTTTGGAGCTCTGGAAACACCATATATTTT. This translates into CASSFWSSGNTIYF. Combining the CDR3 with reference TRBV13 and TRBJ1-3 gives the whole variable domain AAGVIQSPRHLIKEKRETATLKCYPIPRHDTVYWYQQGPGQDPQFLISFYEKMQSDKGSIPDRFSAQQFSDYHSELNMSSLELGDSALYFCASSFWSSGNTIYFGEGSWLTVV.

This chain connects TRBV27 to TRBJ2-1, with unresolved D. Trimming shortened V by 2 bases and J by 1 base, and 12 bases separated the two germline ends. This CDR3 region has 16 residues. CDR1 and CDR2 (germline): MNHEY, SMNVEV (reference sequence). CDR3 bases: TGTGCCAGCAGTTTAGACCGCGCCTCATCCTACAATGAGCAGTTCTTC. It encodes CASSLDRASSYNEQFF.

The V and J genes are TRBV7-9 and TRBJ2-7; 10 nucleotides agree with TRBD1. This CDR3 spans 18 amino acids. Trimming removed 1 base from V and 5 bases from J; junction bases left unmatched: 14. Germline V gives CDR1 SEHNR, CDR2 FQNEAQ (reference sequence). CDR3 amino acids: CASSLGSTGGARVHEQYF. The CDR3 nucleotides are TGTGCCAGCAGCTTAGGATCGACAGGGGGCGCACGGGTCCACGAGCAGTACTTC.

The rearrangement joins TRBV19 to TRBJ1-1; D possibly corresponds to TRBD1 (5 bases). Germline V CDR1 and CDR2: LNHDA, SQIVND (reference sequence). V shed 5 bases and J shed 5 bases, with 18 bases lying between them. CDR3 length equals 15 residues. The CDR3 bases are TGTGCCAGTAGTTGCGGAGGGGTCGGGTGTACTGAAGCTTTCTTT. It encodes CASSCGGVGCTEAFF.

The chain combines TRBV16 with TRBJ2-1; D is possibly TRBD1 (6 bases). The germline gives CDR1 KGHSY, CDR2 FQNENV. This CDR3 is 11 amino acids long. V was shortened by 5 bases and J by 9 bases, with 8 bases between the two germline ends. CDR3 nucleotide sequence: TGTGCCAGCAGCATACAGGGTGAGCAGTTCTTC. It encodes CASSIQGEQFF.

The genes are TRBV5-4 and TRBJ2-7, with 8 nucleotides matching TRBD2. This CDR3 has 16 amino acids. CDR1 and CDR2 from the germline V gene are SGHNT and YYREEE (reference sequence). V lost 4 bases, J lost 0 bases, and 9 bases stayed unmatched. The CDR3 reads CASSRGVAGFSYEQYF. CDR3 in DNA: TGTGCCAGCAGCAGGGGGGTAGCGGGATTCTCCTACGAGCAGTACTTC.

This clone has a count of ten or more. V gene TRBV7-9 combines with J gene TRBJ2-2; TRBD2 is a possible D gene (5 bases). V lost 5 bases and J 1 base, leaving 8 bases between the germline ends. Germline CDR1 SEHNR, CDR2 FQNEAQ (reference sequence). The CDR3 contains 14 residues. The CDR3 region is CASSVSGNTGELFF. DNA of the CDR3: TGTGCCAGCAGCGTAAGCGGGAACACCGGGGAGCTGTTTTTT. Variable domain in full (rest from reference TRBV7-9 and TRBJ2-2): DTGVSQNPRHKITKRGQNVTFRCDPISEHNRLYWYRQTLGQGPEFLTYFQNEAQLEKSRLLSDRFSAERPKGSFSTLEIQRTEQGDSAMYLCASSVSGNTGELFFGEGSRLTVL.

Points on this clone: The junction shows a germline mismatch at one end, possibly a read error. The chain carries TRBV6-5 and TRBJ2-1; D is tentatively TRBD1 or TRBD2 (5 bases each). From germline, CDR1 is MNHEY and CDR2 SVGAGI. The CDR3 loop spans 14 amino acids. CDR3: CASSRRDPKRGRIF. The CDR3 nucleotides are TGTGCCAGCAGTCGCCGGGACCCTAAAAGGGGTCGGATCTTC.

CDR3 nucleotides: TGCGCCAGCAGCCCAAAGACAGGGATCGATGGAAACACCATATATTTT. Protein sequence: CASSPKTGIDGNTIYF. The chain links TRBV5-1 to TRBJ1-3, with 7 bases matching TRBD1. The germline V gene encodes CDR1 SGHRS and CDR2 YFSETQ. CDR3 length equals 16 residues. V lost 4 bases to trimming and J lost 3 bases; unmatched junction nucleotides: 10. Supplemented by reference TRBV5-1 and TRBJ1-3, the full variable domain reads KAGVTQTPRYLIKTRGQQVTLSCSPISGHRSVSWYQQTPGQGLQFLFEYFSETQRNKGNFPGRFSGRQFSNSRSEMNVSTLELGDSALYLCASSPKTGIDGNTIYFGEGSWLTVV.

V usage is TRBV5-6 and J usage is TRBJ1-2; D is unclear. V lost 5 bases and J 2 bases, leaving 4 bases between the germline ends. CDR1 is SGHDT, CDR2 YYEEEE, per germline. The CDR3 covers 11 residues. The CDR3 bases are TGTGCCAGCAGTCTCAACTATGGCTACACCTTC. Amino acid sequence: CASSLNYGYTF.

In its sample, this clone was seen once. The gene calls are TRBV5-1 and TRBJ2-3; possibly TRBD1 for D (7 bases). CDR3 length equals 18 residues. Per the germline V gene, CDR1 is SGHRS and CDR2 is YFSETQ. Trimming stripped 4 bases from V and 2 bases from J, with 23 bases between. The CDR3 loop is CASSLLSRARGDTDTQYF. CDR3 sequence (DNA): TGCGCCAGCAGCCTACTATCTAGAGCCAGGGGGGACACAGATACGCAGTATTTT. The entire variable domain, with the rest obtained from reference TRBV5-1 and TRBJ2-3, is as follows: KAGVTQTPRYLIKTRGQQVTLSCSPISGHRSVSWYQQTPGQGLQFLFEYFSETQRNKGNFPGRFSGRQFSNSRSEMNVSTLELGDSALYLCASSLLSRARGDTDTQYFGPGTRLTVL.

V is TRBV3-1 (or the pseudogene TRBV3-2) and J is TRBJ1-2; 11 bases agree with TRBD1. This CDR3 contains 14 residues. The V segment lost 9 bases and the J segment 3 bases; nucleotides outside the gene matches: 6. Germline CDR1 reads LGHDT; CDR2 reads YNNKEL (reference sequence). CDR3 residues: CASFGQGAHYGYTF. In nucleotides, the CDR3 is TGTGCCAGTTTCGGACAGGGGGCCCACTATGGCTACACCTTC.

Written as DNA, the CDR3 is TGTGCCAGCAGCTTAAGCGGGGGGTGGTACGAGCAGTACTTC. Protein sequence: CASSLSGGWYEQYF. This rearrangement joins TRBV7-2 to TRBJ2-7; 9 nucleotides align to TRBD2. This CDR3 has 14 amino acids. Losses at the gene ends were 2 bases for V and 4 bases for J; bases not matched to a gene: 3. The germline CDR1 and CDR2 sequences are SGHTA and FQGNSA.

J is TRBJ1-1 and V is TRBV4-1, with D possibly being TRBD1 (6 bases). Trimming left V 0 bases short and J 4 bases short, with 15 bases between. Germline CDR1 MGHRA, CDR2 YSYEKL. The CDR3 contains 16 residues. The CDR3 reads CASSQDLMGASTEAFF. CDR3 coding DNA: TGCGCCAGCAGCCAAGATCTGATGGGGGCGAGCACTGAAGCTTTCTTT.

The chain is built from TRBV4-1 and TRBJ1-2; 7 bases align to TRBD1. The junction had 6 bases not matched to a gene; V was cut back by 3 bases and J by 8 bases. Germline V CDR1 and CDR2: MGHRA, YSYEKL. This CDR3 is built from 13 residues. For the CDR3, the DNA is TGCGCCAGCAGCCAGGTTACAGGGGACGGCTACACCTTC. This translates into CASSQVTGDGYTF.

The chain uses TRBV3-1 (or the pseudogene TRBV3-2) and TRBJ1-1; D uncertain. The CDR3 sequence is 14 residues long. Trimming stripped 0 bases from V and 1 base from J, with 6 bases between. CDR1 is LGHDT, CDR2 YNNKEL, per germline (reference sequence). CDR3 loop: CASSQEWGNTEAFF. The CDR3 nucleotides are TGTGCCAGCAGCCAAGAATGGGGGAACACTGAAGCTTTCTTT.

A few counts support this clone. V and J are TRBV28 and TRBJ2-3; 12 nucleotides align to TRBD2. The V gene end was trimmed by 8 bases and the J gene end by 5 bases; junction bases not matched to a gene: 14. The germline V gene encodes CDR1 MDHEN and CDR2 SYDVKM. This CDR3 has 17 amino acids. The CDR3 DNA follows: TGTGCCAGCTCGCCCATGGCTAGCGGGAGGGTGGGAGATACGCAGTATTTT. Amino acid sequence: CASSPMASGRVGDTQYF. Full variable domain (rest looked up from reference TRBV28 and TRBJ2-3): DVKVTQSSRYLVKRTGEKVFLECVQDMDHENMFWYRQDPGLGLRLIYFSYDVKMKEKGDIPEGYSVSREKKERFSLILESASTNQTSMYLCASSPMASGRVGDTQYFGPGTRLTVL.

This chain joins TRBV7-9 and TRBJ2-7, with D tentatively TRBD1 (5 bases). Trimming left V 4 bases short and J 6 bases short, with 19 bases between. Per germline, CDR1 SEHNR and CDR2 FQNEAQ (reference sequence). The CDR3 extends over 15 amino acids. The CDR3 coding sequence is TGTGCCAGCAGCTCGCATGGGGCAGGGTTGGGCGAGCAGTACTTC. Its protein is CASSSHGAGLGEQYF.

The chain couples TRBV4-1 to TRBJ2-1; 7 positions match TRBD2. The CDR3 is 18 residues long. CDR1 and CDR2 (germline): MGHRA, YSYEKL. J gave up 7 bases and V 1 base, and 16 bases lay outside the gene matches. CDR3 sequence reads: CASSQGVIAGPRGNEQFF. The DNA for the CDR3 is TGCGCCAGCAGCCAAGGGGTAATAGCGGGTCCTCGGGGAAATGAGCAGTTCTTC.

The chain links TRBV21-1 to TRBJ2-7; TRBD2 is the table's D call, not checked against the DNA. TRBV21-1 represents a pseudogene. The CDR3 consists of 16 residues. The chain's CDR3 is CASSKDSAGGPGEQYF. In DNA form, the CDR3 reads TGTGCCAGCAGCAAAGATAGTGCGGGAGGGCCAGGGGAGCAGTACTTC.

The table lists this clone with a count of one. The V and J genes are TRBV19 and TRBJ2-1, with 8 nucleotides matching TRBD1. CDR1 is LNHDA and CDR2 is SQIVND in the germline V gene (reference sequence). This CDR3 is 14 amino acids long. Trimming cost V 5 bases and J 9 bases; bases outside gene matches: 9. CDR3 sequence (DNA): TGTGCCAGTAGTGCCGGACAGGGATGGGCTGAGCAGTTCTTC. Residues: CASSAGQGWAEQFF. Full variable domain (remainder filled in from reference TRBV19 and TRBJ2-1): DGGITQSPKYLFRKEGQNVTLSCEQNLNHDAMYWYRQDPGQGLRLIYYSQIVNDFQKGDIAEGYSVSREKKESFPLTVTSAQKNPTAFYLCASSAGQGWAEQFFGPGTRLTVL.

The chain has TRBV14 and TRBJ1-2; D gene uncertain. The ends were cut back, 1 base at V and 0 bases at J, with 9 bases in the middle. Germline V CDR1 and CDR2: SGHDN, FVKESK. The CDR3 extends over 15 amino acids. CDR3 protein: CASSQGRSPNYGYTF. CDR3 in DNA: TGTGCCAGCAGCCAAGGGCGGTCTCCTAACTATGGCTACACCTTC.

This clone has a single count. The genes are TRBV20-1 and TRBJ1-2; D remains ambiguous. Per the germline V gene, CDR1 is DFQATT and CDR2 is SNEGSKA (reference sequence). Between the trimmed V and J ends, which lost 3 bases and 3 bases, there was a span of 11 bases. There are 13 residues in the CDR3. In DNA, the CDR3 is TGCAGTGCTAGTTCCGGGTTGGACTATGGCTACACCTTC. The encoded protein is CSASSGLDYGYTF.